One and the same sample provided the 23 T cell receptor beta chains below, sequenced in a study of cytotoxic CD8 clonotypes in ibrutinib-treated CLL. The repertoire was sequenced with immunoSEQ multiplex PCR; TCRdb's copy has only in-frame clones and lacks some. The sample lists about 120,000 clones, 55% to 75% occurring once. The starting material was PBMCs, obtained after 24 months of ibrutinib treatment. The receptors come from a human donor with chronic lymphocytic leukemia.

The chain combines TRBV5-6 with TRBJ1-4, with D possibly matching TRBD1 (6 bases). Germline values: CDR1 SGHDT, CDR2 YYEEEE. CDR3 size: 13 residues. Trimming took 0 bases from V and 6 from J, leaving 6 bases between them. Here the CDR3 reads CASSLGGHEKLFF. In DNA, the CDR3 is TGTGCCAGCAGCTTGGGGGGGCATGAAAAACTGTTTTTT.

The chain recombines TRBV9 with TRBJ1-1; 8 bases fit TRBD1. V lost 3 bases and J lost 7; bases outside the gene matches: 8. The CDR3 is made up of 14 amino acids. Germline CDR1 is SGDLS and CDR2 is YYNGEE. The DNA for the CDR3 is TGTGCCAGCAGCGGCTCCGGGACAGGAGGTGAAGCTTTCTTT. It encodes CASSGSGTGGEAFF.

This chain connects TRBV19 to TRBJ2-5; D possibly uses TRBD1 or TRBD2 (6 bases each). The CDR3 runs 15 residues. Germline-derived CDR1 and CDR2 are LNHDA and SQIVND (reference sequence). The ends were cut back, 1 base at V and 5 bases at J, with 14 bases in the middle. The DNA for the CDR3 is TGTGCCAGTAGTATAGGGGGGGCCAATATGGAGACCCAGTACTTC. Encoded protein: CASSIGGANMETQYF.

The V gene is TRBV5-1, the J gene TRBJ2-7; TRBD2 might be the D (5 bases). Trimming took 4 bases from V and 2 from J, leaving 13 bases between them. Per germline, CDR1 SGHRS and CDR2 YFSETQ. CDR3 length: 14 residues. CDR3 coding DNA: TGCGCCAGCAGCCCCCTCGGGGAGCCCTACGAGCAGTACTTC. It yields the protein CASSPLGEPYEQYF.

This clone occurred many times. The chain links TRBV5-8 to TRBJ1-1, with D unclear. Germline-derived CDR1 and CDR2 are SGHTS and YDEGEE. This CDR3 spans 14 amino acids. Trimming removed 2 bases from V and 1 base from J, with 9 bases in between. CDR3 sequence (DNA): TGTGCCAGCAGCTTATCCCGGCGGAACACTGAAGCTTTCTTT. This codes for CASSLSRRNTEAFF.

The chain is built from TRBV7-3 and TRBJ2-7; D remains ambiguous. V was trimmed by 5 bases and J by 0 bases, leaving 8 bases between them. Looked up from germline, CDR1 is SGHTA and CDR2 is FQGTGA. The CDR3 totals 13 residues. The DNA for the CDR3 is TGTGCCAGCAGCCCAACACCCTCCTACGAGCAGTACTTC. Protein sequence: CASSPTPSYEQYF.

The chain employs TRBV2 and TRBJ2-3, with TRBD2 matching 7 bases. After removal of 4 bases from V and 0 bases from J, the junction contained 4 bases not matched to a gene. Germline loops: CDR1 SNHLY, CDR2 FYNNEI. The CDR3 totals 15 residues. The CDR3 DNA follows: TGTGCCAGCAGTGCAGGACTAGTAAGCACAGATACGCAGTATTTT. This gives the protein CASSAGLVSTDTQYF.

The chain uses TRBV28 and TRBJ2-7, with 9 bases aligning to TRBD1. The length of the CDR3 is 15 residues. The germline CDR1 and CDR2 sequences are MDHEN and SYDVKM. J was trimmed by 1 base and V by 7 bases; bases with no gene match: 8. In DNA form, the CDR3 reads TGTGCCAGCATTCCCGCAGGGACAGGGTCCTACGAGCAGTACTTC. Translation: CASIPAGTGSYEQYF. The full variable domain, in which reference TRBV28 and TRBJ2-7 provide the parts outside the CDR3, is DVKVTQSSRYLVKRTGEKVFLECVQDMDHENMFWYRQDPGLGLRLIYFSYDVKMKEKGDIPEGYSVSREKKERFSLILESASTNQTSMYLCASIPAGTGSYEQYFGPGTRLTVT.

This clone was seen a handful of times. The CDR3 protein is CASSSLGGGGQGEQYF. The CDR3 coding sequence is TGTGCCAGCAGCTCCCTCGGCGGCGGGGGGCAAGGTGAGCAGTACTTC. V and J are TRBV28 and TRBJ2-7, with 8 positions matching TRBD2. Germline-derived CDR1 and CDR2 are MDHEN and SYDVKM. This CDR3 comprises 16 residues. Germline trimming cut 6 bases from V and 7 bases from J; bases unmatched to any gene: 17.

The chain is built from TRBV30 and TRBJ2-7; D not certain. Trimming cost V 5 bases and J 0 bases, with 20 bases left between them. The V gene's germline CDR1 is GTSNPN and CDR2 SVGIG (reference sequence). CDR3 length: 16 residues. In DNA, the CDR3 is TGTGCCTGGTATAGTATGATTCCCACGGGCTCCTACGAGCAGTACTTC. Protein: CAWYSMIPTGSYEQYF.

The chain has TRBV4-1 and TRBJ1-4; D unresolved. Germline lookup yields CDR1 MGHRA and CDR2 YSYEKL. The germline V and J ends were trimmed by 0 bases and 11 bases, with 13 bases remaining between them. This CDR3 has 14 amino acids. The CDR3 DNA follows: TGCGCCAGCAGCCAAGATCCGGCAGGATGGAAACTGTTTTTT. Protein: CASSQDPAGWKLFF.

The rearrangement links TRBV19 to TRBJ2-1; 8 bases fit TRBD1. Germline V gene data show CDR1 as LNHDA and CDR2 as SQIVND (reference sequence). The CDR3 is made up of 16 amino acids. J was trimmed by 9 bases and V by 2 bases; bases with no gene match: 12. The CDR3 region has the DNA TGTGCCAGTAGTATACCAGGACAGGGAGGCAAAGGTGAGCAGTTCTTC. Amino acid sequence: CASSIPGQGGKGEQFF.

The CDR3 nucleotides are TGTGCCAGCAGGAACGACAGGGTCGGATCCGGGGAGCTGTTTTTT. This codes for CASRNDRVGSGELFF. The rearrangement uses TRBV6-5 and TRBJ2-2, with TRBD1 matching 7 bases. Germline V gene sequence: CDR1 MNHEY, CDR2 SVGAGI. V lost 6 bases to trimming and J lost 6 bases; unmatched junction nucleotides: 10. The CDR3 is 15 amino acids.

This clone has only a few counts. The CDR3 region is CASSLAVGFSPLHF. CDR3 DNA sequence: TGTGCCAGCAGTTTAGCGGTGGGGTTCTCACCCCTCCACTTT. The chain has TRBV27 and TRBJ1-6; D ambiguous. Germline assignment: CDR1 MNHEY and CDR2 SMNVEV (reference sequence). Trimming removed 2 bases from V and 10 bases from J, with 12 bases in between. The CDR3 is 14 residues long.

This clone was observed a few times. The rearrangement joins TRBV27 to TRBJ1-1; D is perhaps TRBD1 (5 bases). The V and J ends lost 6 bases and 5 bases respectively, with 19 bases between them. The CDR3 is 15 residues long. Per the germline V gene, CDR1 is MNHEY and CDR2 is SMNVEV (reference sequence). The CDR3 reads CASRRGAETRTEAFF. CDR3 nucleotide sequence: TGTGCCAGCAGGAGGGGCGCGGAAACCCGGACTGAAGCTTTCTTT.

The chain combines TRBV27 with TRBJ2-2; D perhaps matches TRBD2 (6 bases). Trimming removed 8 bases at V and 7 bases at J, with 17 bases between. Germline values: CDR1 MNHEY, CDR2 SMNVEV (reference sequence). The CDR3 has 14 residues. CDR3: CASRPGLIDGELFF. The CDR3 DNA reads as TGTGCCAGCCGCCCGGGACTCATAGACGGGGAGCTGTTTTTT.

This chain uses TRBV9 with TRBJ2-7, with D uncertain. The CDR3 sequence is 14 residues long. The V gene lost 4 bases and the J gene lost 7 bases, with 18 bases spanning the gap. Per the germline V gene, CDR1 is SGDLS and CDR2 is YYNGEE. In nucleotides, the CDR3 is TGTGCCAGCAGCCCGAGTCCGGACCAGTGGGAGCAGTACTTC. Its translation: CASSPSPDQWEQYF.

The chain employs TRBV5-1 and TRBJ1-4; D is undetermined. The CDR3 runs to 13 residues. Germline CDR1 SGHRS, CDR2 YFSETQ. The ends were cut back, 5 bases at V and 0 bases at J, with 5 bases in the middle. CDR3 DNA sequence: TGCGCCAGCAGGGACGCAACTAATGAAAAACTGTTTTTT. Amino acids: CASRDATNEKLFF.

This clone was recorded once. The chain is built from TRBV19 and TRBJ2-7; D is undetermined. The CDR3 is 14 amino acids. Trimming removed 4 bases from V and 4 bases from J, with 14 bases in between. Germline V gene lookup returns CDR1 LNHDA and CDR2 SQIVND (reference sequence). The CDR3 DNA sequence: TGTGCCAGTAGTAATATGCTGCCACCATACGAGCAGTACTTC. It yields the protein CASSNMLPPYEQYF.

This chain joins TRBV7-2 and TRBJ1-1, with 8 positions matching TRBD1. J lost 7 bases, V lost 3 bases, and 1 base had no gene match. From germline, CDR1 is SGHTA and CDR2 FQGNSA. This CDR3 region has 12 residues. The CDR3 sequence: CASSFDRGEAFF. The CDR3 DNA follows: TGTGCCAGCAGCTTCGACAGGGGTGAAGCTTTCTTT.

The genes are TRBV5-1 and TRBJ2-3; D possibly uses TRBD1 or TRBD2 (5 bases each). CDR1 is SGHRS and CDR2 is YFSETQ in the germline V gene. Trimming stripped 0 bases from V and 4 bases from J, with 15 bases between. The CDR3 extends over 16 amino acids. Written as DNA, the CDR3 is TGCGCCAGCAGCTTGGAGGCAGGCCGGGGCGCAGATACGCAGTATTTT. It specifies CASSLEAGRGADTQYF.

Points on this clone: This sample also contains other DNA sequences that code for the same CDR3. This rearrangement joins TRBV5-1 to TRBJ2-5; 7 bases line up with TRBD1. Germline lookup yields CDR1 SGHRS and CDR2 YFSETQ. There are 14 residues in the CDR3. Losses at the gene ends were 3 bases for V and 2 bases for J; bases not matched to a gene: 4. The CDR3 nucleotides read TGCGCCAGCAGCTCGGGACAGATTCAAGAGACCCAGTACTTC. It encodes CASSSGQIQETQYF.

In its sample, this clone was seen a few times. The rearrangement joins TRBV5-1 to TRBJ2-7, with 8 bases that match TRBD1. The V gene's germline CDR1 is SGHRS and CDR2 YFSETQ. V trimming: 4 bases; J trimming: 9 bases; junction bases outside the gene matches: 9. CDR3 size: 13 residues. CDR3 nucleotides: TGCGCCAGCAGCCTCGGACAGGGCTTGGGGCAGTACTTC. Encoded protein: CASSLGQGLGQYF.